The following is a T cell receptor (beta chain) sequence with its context. The sample comes from a study of blood T cell repertoires in COVID-19. The CDR3 length is 16 residues. The V segment lost 3 bases and the J segment 9 bases; nucleotides outside the gene matches: 9. Germline CDR1 SGHRS, CDR2 YFSETQ. Original handling: Estimation of nucleated cell counts was performed using reference gene primer amplification. Sequencing used immunoSEQ multiplex PCR; TCRdb keeps in-frame clones, though not all of them. Clone size and the V and J calls come from that table; the DNA yielded D and trimming. Of more than 200,000 clones in the sample, over 80% were seen once.

The V call is TRBV5-1, the J call TRBJ1-6, with TRBD1 matching 10 bases. The sequence derives from a woman aged 25 to 39 who had been exposed to COVID-19. The sequenced material came from PBMCs or T cells enriched from blood (not recorded which). DNA for the CDR3: TGCGCCAGCAGCTCCGGGACAGGGGCAAGAGGTTCACCCCTCCACTTT. Protein: CASSSGTGARGSPLHF. The variable domain in full, completed from reference TRBV5-1 and TRBJ1-6, reads KAGVTQTPRYLIKTRGQQVTLSCSPISGHRSVSWYQQTPGQGLQFLFEYFSETQRNKGNFPGRFSGRQFSNSRSEMNVSTLELGDSALYLCASSSGTGARGSPLHFGNGTRLTVT.